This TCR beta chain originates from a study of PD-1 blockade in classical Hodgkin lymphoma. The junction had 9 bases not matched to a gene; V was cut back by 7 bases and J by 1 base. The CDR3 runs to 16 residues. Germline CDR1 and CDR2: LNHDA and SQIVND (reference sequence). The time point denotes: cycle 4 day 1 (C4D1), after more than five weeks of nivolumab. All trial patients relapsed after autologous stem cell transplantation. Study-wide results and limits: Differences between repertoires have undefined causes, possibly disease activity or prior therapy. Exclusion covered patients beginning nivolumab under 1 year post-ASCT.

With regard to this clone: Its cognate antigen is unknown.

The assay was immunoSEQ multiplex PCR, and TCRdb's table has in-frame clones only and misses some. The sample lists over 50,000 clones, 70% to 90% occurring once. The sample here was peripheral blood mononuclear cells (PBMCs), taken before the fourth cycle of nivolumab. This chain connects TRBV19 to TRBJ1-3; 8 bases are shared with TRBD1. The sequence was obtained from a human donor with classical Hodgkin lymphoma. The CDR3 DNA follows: TGTGCCAGTAAAGCGACAGGGGTCCGGTCTGGAAACACCATATATTTT. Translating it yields CASKATGVRSGNTIYF.